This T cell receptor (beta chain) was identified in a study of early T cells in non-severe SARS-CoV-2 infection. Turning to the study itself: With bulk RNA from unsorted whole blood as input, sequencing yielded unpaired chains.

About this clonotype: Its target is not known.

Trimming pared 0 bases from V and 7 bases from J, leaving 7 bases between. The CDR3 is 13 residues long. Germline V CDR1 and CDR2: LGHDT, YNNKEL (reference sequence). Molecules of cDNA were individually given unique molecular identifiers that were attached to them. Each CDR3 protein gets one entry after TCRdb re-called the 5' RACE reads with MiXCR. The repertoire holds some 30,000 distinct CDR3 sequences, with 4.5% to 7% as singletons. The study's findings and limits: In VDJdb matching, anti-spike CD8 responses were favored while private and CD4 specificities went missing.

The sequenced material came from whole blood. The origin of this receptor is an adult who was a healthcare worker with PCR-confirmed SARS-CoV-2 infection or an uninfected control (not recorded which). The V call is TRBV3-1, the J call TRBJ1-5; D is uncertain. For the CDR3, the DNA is TGTGCCAGCAGCCAAGATGTCAGGCAGCCCCAGCATTTT. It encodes CASSQDVRQPQHF.